This TCR beta chain appears in the sequencing data of a study of CD8+ T cells in alopecia areata. Alopecia areata patients had lesional scalp punch biopsies and peripheral blood taken from them. RNA extraction and reverse transcription yielded cDNA as sequencing template. Assay used: immunoSEQ multiplex PCR; TCRdb lists only in-frame clones, some missing. The table shows 100,000 to 130,000 clones, with under 65% occurring only once. The CDR3 spans 12 residues. In germline, CDR1 is MNHEY, CDR2 SVGAGI. The V end was cut by 8 bases, the J end by 6 bases, with 11 bases between. Sequenced input: NKG2D-low CD8+ T cells sorted from blood. The rearrangement links TRBV6-5 to TRBJ1-3, with D possibly matching TRBD1 (5 bases). This receptor was obtained from a human donor with alopecia areata. CDR3: CASGGDANTIYF. The CDR3 DNA reads as TGTGCCAGCGGGGGGGATGCAAACACCATATATTTT.